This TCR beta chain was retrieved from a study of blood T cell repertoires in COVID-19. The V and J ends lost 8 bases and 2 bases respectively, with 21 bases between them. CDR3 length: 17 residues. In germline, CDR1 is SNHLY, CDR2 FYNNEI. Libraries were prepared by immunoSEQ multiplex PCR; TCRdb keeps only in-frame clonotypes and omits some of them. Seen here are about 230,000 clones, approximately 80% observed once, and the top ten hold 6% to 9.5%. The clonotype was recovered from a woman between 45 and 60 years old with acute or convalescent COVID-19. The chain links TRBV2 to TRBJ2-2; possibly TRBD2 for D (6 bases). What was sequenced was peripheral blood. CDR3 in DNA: TGTGCCAGCGTTGGAGGCAGGACTAATTTTAACACCGGGGAGCTGTTTTTT. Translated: CASVGGRTNFNTGELFF.